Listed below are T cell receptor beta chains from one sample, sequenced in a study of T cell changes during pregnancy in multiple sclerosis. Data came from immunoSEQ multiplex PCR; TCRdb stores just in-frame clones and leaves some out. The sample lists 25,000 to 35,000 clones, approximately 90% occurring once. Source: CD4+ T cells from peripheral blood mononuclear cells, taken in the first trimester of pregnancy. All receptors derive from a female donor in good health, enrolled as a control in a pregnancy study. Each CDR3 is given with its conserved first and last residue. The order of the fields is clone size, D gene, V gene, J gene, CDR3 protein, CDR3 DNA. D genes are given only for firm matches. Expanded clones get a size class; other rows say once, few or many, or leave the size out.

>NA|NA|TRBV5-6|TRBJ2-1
CASSLASEQFF
TGTGCCAGCAGCTTGGCCAGTGAGCAGTTCTTC
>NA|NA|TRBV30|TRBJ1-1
CAWSVGGDTEAFF
TGTGCCTGGAGTGTAGGGGGTGACACTGAAGCTTTCTTT
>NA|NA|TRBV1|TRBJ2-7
CTSSPLVVLRQGNPNEQYF
TGCACCAGCAGCCCCCTAGTGGTCTTAAGGCAGGGGAATCCAAACGAGCAGTACTTC
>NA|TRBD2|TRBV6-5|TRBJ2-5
CASGLAGMGETQYF
TGTGCCAGCGGGCTAGCGGGGATGGGAGAGACCCAGTACTTC
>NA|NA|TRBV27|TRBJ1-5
CAVNRVASNQPQHF
TGTGCCGTCAACAGGGTTGCAAGCAATCAGCCCCAGCATTTT
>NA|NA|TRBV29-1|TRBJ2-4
CSVWVSEAKNIQYF
TGCAGCGTTTGGGTTAGCGAAGCCAAAAACATTCAGTACTTC
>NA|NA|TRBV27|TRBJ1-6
CASSFGLAGHRLNSPLHF
TGTGCCAGCAGTTTCGGATTGGCGGGGCATCGATTGAATTCACCCCTCCACTTT
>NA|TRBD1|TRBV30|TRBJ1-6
CAFRQGDSPLHF
TGTGCCTTCCGACAGGGGGATTCACCCCTCCACTTT
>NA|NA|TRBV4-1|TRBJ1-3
CASSQVLTSSGNTIYF
TGCGCCAGCAGCCAAGTGCTCACAAGCTCTGGAAACACCATATATTTT
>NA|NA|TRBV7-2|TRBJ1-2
CASSLDDRPYGYTF
TGTGCCAGCAGCTTAGACGACAGGCCGTATGGCTACACCTTC
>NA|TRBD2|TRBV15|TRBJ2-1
CATSSASGGYNEQFF
TGTGCCACCAGCAGCGCTAGCGGGGGATACAATGAGCAGTTCTTC
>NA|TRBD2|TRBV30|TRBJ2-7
CAWNPRSGRAKYEQYF
TGTGCCTGGAACCCTCGTAGCGGGAGGGCCAAGTACGAGCAGTACTTC
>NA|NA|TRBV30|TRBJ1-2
CAWSEDGIWEPVINYGYTF
TGTGCCTGGAGTGAAGATGGGATATGGGAGCCCGTCATAAACTATGGCTACACCTTC
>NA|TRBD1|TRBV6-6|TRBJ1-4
CASRRTGGAYAEKLFF
TGTGCCAGCAGGAGGACAGGGGGAGCCTATGCCGAAAAACTGTTTTTT
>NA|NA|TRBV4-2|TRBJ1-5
CASSQNIGQPQHF
TGTGCCAGCAGCCAAAATATCGGGCAGCCCCAGCATTTT
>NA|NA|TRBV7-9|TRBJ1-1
CASSSQGGTEAFF
TGTGCCAGCAGCAGCCAGGGTGGCACTGAAGCTTTCTTT
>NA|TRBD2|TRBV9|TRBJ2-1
CASSKAGGSSYNEQFF
TGTGCCAGCAGCAAAGCGGGAGGGAGCTCCTACAATGAGCAGTTCTTC
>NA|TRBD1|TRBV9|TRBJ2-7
CASSASGQGFYEQYF
TGTGCCAGCAGCGCTTCGGGACAGGGTTTCTACGAGCAGTACTTC
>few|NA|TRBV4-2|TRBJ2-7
CASSQELPYEQYF
TGTGCCAGCAGCCAAGAACTCCCCTACGAGCAGTACTTC
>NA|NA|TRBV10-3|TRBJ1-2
CAINAGGNYGYTF
TGTGCCATCAACGCAGGTGGTAACTATGGCTACACCTTC
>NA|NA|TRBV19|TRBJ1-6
CASSKRRQEDRSPLHF
TGTGCCAGTAGTAAACGTAGGCAGGAGGATCGGTCACCCCTCCACTTT
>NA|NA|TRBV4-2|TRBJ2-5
CASSQAGLETQYF
TGTGCCAGCAGCCAAGCAGGGTTGGAGACCCAGTACTTC
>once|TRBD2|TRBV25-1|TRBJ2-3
CASRAGASGFSTDTQYF
TGTGCCAGCAGAGCTGGGGCTAGCGGGTTTAGCACAGATACGCAGTATTTT
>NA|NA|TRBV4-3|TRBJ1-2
CANSQWATGGYTF
TGCGCCAACAGCCAGTGGGCGACGGGAGGCTACACCTTC
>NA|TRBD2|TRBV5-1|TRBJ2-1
CASSTPGGLYNEQFF
TGCGCCAGCAGCACCCCGGGGGGGCTCTACAATGAGCAGTTCTTC
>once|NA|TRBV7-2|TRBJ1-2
CASSFGLRDGYTF
TGTGCCAGCAGCTTTGGTTTGAGGGATGGCTACACCTTC
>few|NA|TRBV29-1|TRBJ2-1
CSVRRLGDEQFF
TGCAGCGTTAGACGCCTGGGAGATGAGCAGTTCTTC
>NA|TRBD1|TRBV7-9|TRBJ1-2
CASSYRGHGYTF
TGTGCCAGCAGCTATAGGGGGCACGGCTACACCTTC
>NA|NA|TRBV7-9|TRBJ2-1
CASSSQRVNNEQFF
TGTGCCAGCAGTAGCCAGAGGGTAAACAATGAGCAGTTCTTC
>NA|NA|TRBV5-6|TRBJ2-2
CASTPLARSGELFF
TGTGCCAGCACCCCATTGGCAAGGAGCGGGGAGCTGTTTTTT
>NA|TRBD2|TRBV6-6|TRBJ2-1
CASIAGGRGNEQFF
TGTGCCAGCATCGCGGGGGGCCGTGGCAATGAGCAGTTCTTC
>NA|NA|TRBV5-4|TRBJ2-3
CASSLEAARTDTQYF
TGTGCCAGCAGCTTGGAGGCGGCACGCACAGATACGCAGTATTTT
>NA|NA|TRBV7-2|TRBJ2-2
CASSLGGQGSTGELFF
TGTGCCAGCAGCTTAGGGGGCCAGGGGAGCACCGGGGAGCTGTTTTTT
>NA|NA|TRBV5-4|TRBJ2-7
CASSPQGGASSYEQYF
TGTGCCAGCAGCCCCCAAGGGGGTGCCAGCTCCTACGAGCAGTACTTC
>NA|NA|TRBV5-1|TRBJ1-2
CASSPGHSPNYGYTF
TGCGCCAGCAGTCCGGGACATTCCCCGAACTATGGCTACACCTTC
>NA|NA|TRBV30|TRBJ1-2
CAWSVSNYGYTF
TGTGCCTGGAGTGTAAGCAACTATGGCTACACCTTC
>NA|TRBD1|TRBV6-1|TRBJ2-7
CASSGSGTGSYEQYF
TGTGCCAGCAGTGGTTCCGGGACAGGCTCCTACGAGCAGTACTTC
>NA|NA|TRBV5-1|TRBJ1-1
CASSLGGGGTEAFF
TGCGCCAGCAGCTTGGGGGGAGGGGGCACTGAAGCTTTCTTT
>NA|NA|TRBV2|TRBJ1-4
CASSMTGATNEKLFF
TGTGCCAGCAGCATGACAGGCGCAACTAATGAAAAACTGTTTTTT
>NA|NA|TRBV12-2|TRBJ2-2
CASRLVPVEREGPRTGELFF
TGTGCAAGTCGCTTAGTACCCGTGGAGCGGGAGGGCCCTCGCACCGGGGAGCTGTTTTTT
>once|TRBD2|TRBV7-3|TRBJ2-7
CASSSTSGRRHSYEQYF
TGTGCCAGCAGCTCGACTAGCGGGAGGAGGCACTCCTACGAGCAGTACTTC
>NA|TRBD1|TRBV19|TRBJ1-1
CASSKTGGVNTEAFF
TGTGCCAGTAGTAAGACAGGGGGCGTGAACACTGAAGCTTTCTTT
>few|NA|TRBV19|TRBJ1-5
CASSGGHNQPQHF
TGTGCCAGTAGTGGGGGACACAATCAGCCCCAGCATTTT
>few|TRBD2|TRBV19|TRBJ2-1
CASSIPAGLGNEQFF
TGTGCCAGTAGTATCCCAGCGGGATTAGGGAATGAGCAGTTCTTC
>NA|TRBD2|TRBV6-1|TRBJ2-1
CATTTLAGGRGEQFF
TGTGCCACCACGACACTAGCGGGAGGGAGGGGTGAGCAGTTCTTC
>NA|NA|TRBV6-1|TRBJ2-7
CATRQPTYEQYF
TGTGCCACTCGACAGCCCACCTACGAGCAGTACTTC
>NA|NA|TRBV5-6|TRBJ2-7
CASSWQGSSYEQYF
TGTGCCAGCAGCTGGCAGGGGAGCTCCTACGAGCAGTACTTC
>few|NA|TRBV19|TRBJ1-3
CASTRENYSGNTIYF
TGTGCCAGTACTCGGGAAAATTACTCTGGAAACACCATATATTTT
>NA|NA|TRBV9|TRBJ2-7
CASSVDGTLHYEQYF
TGTGCCAGCAGCGTAGATGGGACACTCCACTACGAGCAGTACTTC
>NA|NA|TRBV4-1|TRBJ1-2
CASSRDRFAYGYTF
TGCGCCAGCAGCCGAGACAGGTTCGCCTATGGCTACACCTTC
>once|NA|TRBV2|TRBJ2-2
CASSERLGRGIGELFF
TGTGCCAGCAGTGAGAGGCTAGGGAGAGGTATTGGGGAGCTGTTTTTT
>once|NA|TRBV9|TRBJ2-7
CASSADRGSPTYEQYF
TGTGCCAGCAGCGCAGACAGAGGCAGTCCAACCTACGAGCAGTACTTC
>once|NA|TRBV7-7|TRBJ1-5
CASSPGRDQPQHF
TGTGCCAGCAGCCCCGGTCGGGATCAGCCCCAGCATTTT
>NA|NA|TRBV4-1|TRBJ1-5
CASSPRVNQPQHF
TGCGCCAGCAGCCCTCGGGTCAATCAGCCCCAGCATTTT
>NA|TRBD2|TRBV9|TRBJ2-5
CASSVDSGRGETQYF
TGTGCCAGCAGCGTAGATAGCGGGAGAGGCGAGACCCAGTACTTC
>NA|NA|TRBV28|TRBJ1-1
CASSVNPGDRAFF
TGTGCCAGCTCCGTAAACCCCGGGGATCGAGCTTTCTTT
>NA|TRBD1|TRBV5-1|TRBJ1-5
CASSEQGWGNQPQHF
TGCGCCAGCAGCGAACAGGGGTGGGGCAATCAGCCCCAGCATTTT
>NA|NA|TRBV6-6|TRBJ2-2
CASSYSSIAYTGELFF
TGTGCCAGCAGTTACTCGAGTATAGCCTACACCGGGGAGCTGTTTTTT
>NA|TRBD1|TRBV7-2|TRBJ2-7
CASSLGGTGGNEQYF
TGTGCCAGCAGCTTAGGGGGGACAGGGGGTAACGAGCAGTACTTC